The 15 T cell receptor beta chains below were found in one sample sequenced in a study of vaccination effects on CD4 cells after COVID-19. Antigen-specific CD4+ T cell clonotypes were called by their expansion after viral peptide-pool culture in ViraFEST. At the end of roughly ten days of culture, CD4+ T cells were isolated. Sometime from March through December 2020, the person acquired a SARS-CoV-2 infection that PCR confirmed. Only in-frame clones appear in the TCRdb table, and some are missing; sequencing was by immunoSEQ multiplex PCR. The table records tens of thousands of clones, around 78% of them present only once. These TCRs are of unknown antigen specificity. Sample: CD4+ T cells from PBMCs cultured with a peptide pool, taken before COVID-19 vaccination. These receptors were taken from a human donor who had a prior SARS-CoV-2 infection.

The rearrangement links TRBV6-6 to TRBJ1-5; D not certain. This CDR3 has 14 residues. Germline CDR1 MNHNY, CDR2 SVGAGI (reference sequence). Trimming removed 1 base from V and 2 bases from J, with 6 bases in between. CDR3 in DNA: TGTGCCAGCAGTTACTTTGGGGGCAATCAGCCCCAGCATTTT. Protein sequence: CASSYFGGNQPQHF.

The chain has TRBV5-4 and TRBJ2-5; 10 positions match TRBD1. Losses at the gene ends were 2 bases for V and 5 bases for J; bases not matched to a gene: 12. CDR1 SGHNT and CDR2 YYREEE come from the germline V gene (reference sequence). The CDR3 loop spans 17 amino acids. The CDR3 region is CASSLIGQGGDEETQYF. CDR3 sequence (DNA): TGTGCCAGCAGCTTAATCGGACAGGGGGGAGATGAGGAGACCCAGTACTTC.

The rearrangement uses TRBV19 and TRBJ2-7; 9 nucleotides agree with TRBD2. Germline V gene lookup returns CDR1 LNHDA and CDR2 SQIVND (reference sequence). This CDR3 comprises 17 residues. The V gene end was trimmed by 5 bases and the J gene end by 1 base; junction bases not matched to a gene: 12. The CDR3 protein is CASSPRGVAGGSYEQYF. Here the CDR3 DNA reads TGTGCCAGTAGTCCTCGCGGAGTTGCGGGAGGGTCCTACGAGCAGTACTTC.

The chain uses TRBV10-3 and TRBJ2-1; 12 bases are a match to TRBD2. Trimming cost V 10 bases and J 5 bases; bases outside gene matches: 6. Germline assignment: CDR1 ENHRY and CDR2 SYGVKD. This CDR3 contains 14 residues. The CDR3 DNA reads as TGTGCCACTAGGACTAGCGGGAATGACAATGAGCAGTTCTTC. This encodes CATRTSGNDNEQFF.

The chain links TRBV15 to TRBJ1-3, with D maybe TRBD1 (6 bases). Trimming cost V 5 bases and J 1 base, with 9 bases left between them. The CDR3 extends over 14 amino acids. Germline values: CDR1 LNHNV, CDR2 YYDKDF (reference sequence). The DNA for the CDR3 is TGTGCCACCAGCTTCGGGACATCTGGAAACACCATATATTTT. This gives the protein CATSFGTSGNTIYF.

The chain joins TRBV6-6 to TRBJ1-5, with D tentatively TRBD1 (6 bases). The germline V gene has CDR1 MNHNY and CDR2 SVGAGI (reference sequence). CDR3 length equals 15 residues. V was trimmed by 2 bases and J by 4 bases, leaving 12 bases between them. This CDR3 reads CASSYTGHLNQPQHF. Written as DNA, the CDR3 is TGTGCCAGCAGTTACACGGGACATTTAAATCAGCCCCAGCATTTT.

The chain employs TRBV15 and TRBJ2-4; TRBD1 might be the D (6 bases). With 4 bases removed from V and 0 bases from J, the gap between germline ends came to 10 bases. Looked up from germline, CDR1 is LNHNV and CDR2 is YYDKDF (reference sequence). The CDR3 loop spans 15 amino acids. CDR3 sequence reads: CATSTRQVAKNIQYF. In DNA, the CDR3 is TGTGCCACCAGCACCCGACAGGTAGCCAAAAACATTCAGTACTTC.

J is TRBJ2-1 and V is TRBV2; the D gene is possibly TRBD1 (6 bases). Germline V gene data show CDR1 as SNHLY and CDR2 as FYNNEI. CDR3 length: 11 amino acids. The V end lost 6 bases, the J end lost 9 bases, and 9 bases lay between the germline ends. The CDR3 DNA reads TGTGCCAGCAGAGGGGGTGGTGAGCAGTTCTTC. It is translated as CASRGGGEQFF.

This clone has only a few counts. Here the CDR3 reads CASSHESWNEQFF. In nucleotides, the CDR3 is TGTGCCAGCAGTCATGAATCGTGGAATGAGCAGTTCTTC. V is TRBV5-4 and J is TRBJ2-1; D is undetermined. Trimming left V 5 bases short and J 7 bases short, with 13 bases between. The CDR3 sequence is 13 residues long. Germline V gene sequence: CDR1 SGHNT, CDR2 YYREEE (reference sequence).

The J gene is TRBJ2-1, the V gene TRBV27; TRBD2 matches 7 bases. The germline V gene has CDR1 MNHEY and CDR2 SMNVEV (reference sequence). The CDR3 length is 14 residues. With V trimmed by 3 bases and J by 6 bases, 5 bases remained unmatched. Here the CDR3 reads CASSFTSGGNEQFF. The CDR3 DNA sequence: TGTGCCAGCAGTTTTACTTCGGGAGGCAATGAGCAGTTCTTC.

The rearrangement links TRBV5-1 to TRBJ1-2; the D gene is possibly TRBD1 (5 bases). V lost 3 bases and J lost 4, with 7 bases in between. CDR3 size: 12 residues. The germline V gene has CDR1 SGHRS and CDR2 YFSETQ. In nucleotides, the CDR3 is TGCGCCAGCAGCTCGGACATCTATGGCTACACCTTC. Translating gives CASSSDIYGYTF.

J is TRBJ2-7 and V is TRBV19; the match to TRBD2 covers 12 bases. The CDR3 is made up of 15 amino acids. Germline V CDR1 and CDR2: LNHDA, SQIVND (reference sequence). J lost 6 bases, V lost 5 bases, and 8 bases had no gene match. The CDR3 loop reads CASSWASGGASEQYF. The CDR3, as DNA: TGTGCCAGTAGTTGGGCTAGCGGGGGGGCTTCCGAGCAGTACTTC.

V and J are TRBV5-5 and TRBJ2-5, with 13 bases identical to TRBD2. Trimming at V came to 4 bases and at J to 5 bases, leaving 11 bases not matched to a gene. Germline CDR1 reads SGHKS; CDR2 reads YYEKEE (reference sequence). The CDR3 spans 17 residues. CDR3 protein: CASSARLAGGLGETQYF. CDR3 DNA: TGTGCCAGCAGCGCGAGACTAGCGGGGGGCCTAGGGGAGACCCAGTACTTC.

The genes are TRBV18 and TRBJ1-1; D ambiguous. Per germline, CDR1 KGHSH and CDR2 LQKENI. CDR3 length: 16 amino acids. V was cut by 0 bases and J by 4 bases, with 15 bases left in between. This CDR3 reads CASSPPGLAGSTEAFF. Written as DNA, the CDR3 is TGTGCCAGCTCACCACCCGGCCTAGCGGGGTCCACTGAAGCTTTCTTT.

This clone came up a few times. CDR3 sequence: CASSPGGVDYGYTF. CDR3 in DNA: TGTGCCAGCAGCCCCGGGGGTGTTGACTATGGCTACACCTTC. V is TRBV6-6 and J is TRBJ1-2; TRBD1 is a possible D gene (5 bases). V was shortened by 6 bases and J by 3 bases, with 14 bases between the two germline ends. Germline V gene data show CDR1 as MNHNY and CDR2 as SVGAGI (reference sequence). The CDR3 has 14 amino acids.